The table lists the clone carrying this T cell receptor (beta chain) with a few counts. The antigen is not known. TCRdb reanalysed the reads using MiXCR and keeps one entry per CDR3 protein. Counted here are more than 300,000 distinct CDR3 sequences, just under 35% occurring once; the ten biggest clones make up approximately 12%. The germline V gene has CDR1 MNHEY and CDR2 SMNVEV (reference sequence). This CDR3 is built from 12 residues. V was pared by 6 bases and J by 6 bases, with 9 bases between. The sample belongs to a study of T cell repertoires in cytomegalovirus infection. The source material was cultured PBMCs, sampled from culture after CMV antigen stimulation. The rearrangement uses TRBV27 and TRBJ2-1; tentatively, D is TRBD2 (6 bases). The clonotype was recovered from a human donor in good health (CMV status not recorded). Some clones in this sample may be carry-over from other donors' samples. The CDR3: CASRDYRNEQFF. The CDR3 DNA sequence: TGTGCCAGCAGGGACTACCGCAATGAGCAGTTCTTC.